This T cell receptor (beta chain) derives from a study of T cell responses to AZD1222 COVID-19 vaccine. Points from the study as a whole: A rise in Spike-specific TCR breadth and depth followed two AZD1222 doses.

CDR1 and CDR2 (germline): LNHDA, SQIVND (reference sequence). The CDR3 is 13 amino acids. With 3 bases removed from V and 8 bases from J, the gap between germline ends came to 11 bases. The table came from immunoSEQ multiplex PCR; TCRdb's copy has only in-frame clones and leaves some out. The table records 150,000 to 200,000 clones, less than 95% of them present only once. A note on this clone: Its target is not known.

The V gene is TRBV19, the J gene TRBJ1-5; D is unclear. The material sequenced was peripheral blood, taken on day 0 of AZD1222 vaccination. This receptor was taken from an adult in good health. The CDR3 DNA follows: TGTGCCAGTAGTATGCGGGCCCTCGAGCCCCAGCATTTT. Protein product: CASSMRALEPQHF.